This TCR beta chain appears in the sequencing data of a study of beta chain features in type 1 diabetes. The wider study: Patients and healthy donors were similar in age, gender and cell yields. Study results and caveats: Patients and controls would be equally affected if PCR favored shorter templates.

As for this clone: Its antigen is still unknown.

Expressed TCRB transcripts were sequenced, since all the RNA that had been isolated was reverse transcribed. Some clones are missing from TCRdb's copy, which holds only in-frame ones; the method was immunoSEQ multiplex PCR. The table includes roughly 240,000 clones, approximately 14% detected once. In total, each donor contributed a single heparinised blood draw that averaged about 110 mL. Staining for CD45RO/CCR7/CD25/CD127/CD95/CD27 allowed sorting of CD4+ naive, central memory, regulatory and stem cell-like memory cells. The germline CDR1 and CDR2 sequences are SGHVS and FNYEAQ. V lost 4 bases, J lost 3 bases, and 19 bases lay in between. This CDR3 region has 17 residues.

Sequencing was performed on naive CD4+ T cells from blood. V gene TRBV7-6 combines with J gene TRBJ2-1; a weak D match, TRBD2 (5 bases). The receptor's source is a woman in her thirties or forties in good health. The DNA of the CDR3 is TGTGCCAGCAGCTCCTCCGAGTTGGCGGGCTTCTACAATGAGCAGTTCTTC. Translated: CASSSSELAGFYNEQFF.